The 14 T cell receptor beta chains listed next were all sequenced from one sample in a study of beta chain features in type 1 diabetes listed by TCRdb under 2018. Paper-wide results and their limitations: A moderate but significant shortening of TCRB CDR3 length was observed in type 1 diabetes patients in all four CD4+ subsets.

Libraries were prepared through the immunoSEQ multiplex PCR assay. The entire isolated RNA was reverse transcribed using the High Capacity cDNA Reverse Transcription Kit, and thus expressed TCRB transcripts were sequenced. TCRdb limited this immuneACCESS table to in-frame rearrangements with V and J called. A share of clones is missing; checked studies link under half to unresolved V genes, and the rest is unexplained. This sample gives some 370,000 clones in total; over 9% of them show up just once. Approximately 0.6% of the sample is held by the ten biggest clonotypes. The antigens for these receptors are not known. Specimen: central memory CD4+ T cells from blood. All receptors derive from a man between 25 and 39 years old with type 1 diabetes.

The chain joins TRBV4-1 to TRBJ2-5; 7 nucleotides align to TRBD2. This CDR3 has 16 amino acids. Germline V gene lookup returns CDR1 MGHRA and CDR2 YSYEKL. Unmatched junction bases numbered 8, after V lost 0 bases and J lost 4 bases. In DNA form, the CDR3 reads TGCGCCAGCAGCCAAGATCCTAGAATAGCGGGAGAGACCCAGTACTTC. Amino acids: CASSQDPRIAGETQYF.

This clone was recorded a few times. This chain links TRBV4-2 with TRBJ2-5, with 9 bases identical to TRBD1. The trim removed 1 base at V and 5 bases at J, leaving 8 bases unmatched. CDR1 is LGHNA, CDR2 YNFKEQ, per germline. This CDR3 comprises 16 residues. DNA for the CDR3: TGTGCCAGCAGCCAAGTCCTAACAGGGGGCAGGGAGACCCAGTACTTC. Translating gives CASSQVLTGGRETQYF.

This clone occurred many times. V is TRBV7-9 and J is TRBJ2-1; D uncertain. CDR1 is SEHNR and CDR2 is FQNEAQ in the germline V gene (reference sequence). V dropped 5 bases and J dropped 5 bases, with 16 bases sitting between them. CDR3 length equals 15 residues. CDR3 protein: CASSPWAESDNEQFF. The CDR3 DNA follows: TGTGCCAGCAGCCCCTGGGCGGAGTCGGACAATGAGCAGTTCTTC.

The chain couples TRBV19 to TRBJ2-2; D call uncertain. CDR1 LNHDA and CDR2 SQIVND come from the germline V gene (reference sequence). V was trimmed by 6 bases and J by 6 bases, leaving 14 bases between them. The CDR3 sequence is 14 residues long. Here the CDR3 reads CASSPERSSGELFF. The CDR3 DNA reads TGTGCCAGTAGCCCCGAAAGGTCGTCCGGGGAGCTGTTTTTT.

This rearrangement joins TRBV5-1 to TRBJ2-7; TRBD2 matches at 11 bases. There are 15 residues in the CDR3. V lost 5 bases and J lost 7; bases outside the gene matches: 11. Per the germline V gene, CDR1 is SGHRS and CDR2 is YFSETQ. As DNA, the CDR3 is TGCGCCAGCAGTGGAATAGCGGGAGGGCCTGGGGAGCAGTACTTC. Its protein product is CASSGIAGGPGEQYF.

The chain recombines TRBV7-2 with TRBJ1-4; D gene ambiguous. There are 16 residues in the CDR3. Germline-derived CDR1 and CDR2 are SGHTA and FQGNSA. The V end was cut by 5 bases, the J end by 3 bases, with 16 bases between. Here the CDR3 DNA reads TGTGCCAGCAGCCCTGGGCAGCGGAGCGCTAATGAAAAACTGTTTTTT. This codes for CASSPGQRSANEKLFF.

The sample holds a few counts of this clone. The CDR3 loop is CAIAGGVSTDTQYF. The CDR3 DNA reads TGTGCCATCGCAGGGGGTGTGAGCACAGATACGCAGTATTTT. The genes are TRBV11-2 and TRBJ2-3; 7 bases align to TRBD1. Germline V gene sequence: CDR1 SGHAT, CDR2 FQNNGV. V was pared by 10 bases and J by 0 bases, with 7 bases of the junction left unmatched. CDR3 length: 14 residues.

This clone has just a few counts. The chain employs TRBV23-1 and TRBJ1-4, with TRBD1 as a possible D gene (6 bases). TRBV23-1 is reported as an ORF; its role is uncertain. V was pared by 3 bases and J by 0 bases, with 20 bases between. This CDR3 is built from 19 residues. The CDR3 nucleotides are TGCGCCAGCAGTCAGCTTCCGGGACACAACTCTGCAACTAATGAAAAACTGTTTTTT. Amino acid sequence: CASSQLPGHNSATNEKLFF.

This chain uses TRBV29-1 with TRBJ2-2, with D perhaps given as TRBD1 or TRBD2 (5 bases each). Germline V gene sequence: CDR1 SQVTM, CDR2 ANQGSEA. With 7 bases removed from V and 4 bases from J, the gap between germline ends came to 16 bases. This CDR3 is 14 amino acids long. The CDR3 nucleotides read TGCAGCGCCCAAGGGGCGGACTCCACCGGGGAGCTGTTTTTT. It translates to CSAQGADSTGELFF.

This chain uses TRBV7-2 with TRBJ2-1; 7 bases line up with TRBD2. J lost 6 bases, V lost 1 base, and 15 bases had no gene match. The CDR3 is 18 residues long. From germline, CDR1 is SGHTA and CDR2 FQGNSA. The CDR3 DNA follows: TGTGCCAGCAGCTTAGATCAAGGCGGGAGCTCCCGTGGCAATGAGCAGTTCTTC. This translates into CASSLDQGGSSRGNEQFF.

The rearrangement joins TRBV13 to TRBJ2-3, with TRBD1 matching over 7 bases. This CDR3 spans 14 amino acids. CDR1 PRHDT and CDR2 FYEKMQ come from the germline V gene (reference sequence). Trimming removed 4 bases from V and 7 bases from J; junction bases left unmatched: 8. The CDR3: CASSSQKGANTQYF. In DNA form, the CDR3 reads TGTGCCAGCAGCTCCCAGAAGGGGGCGAATACGCAGTATTTT.

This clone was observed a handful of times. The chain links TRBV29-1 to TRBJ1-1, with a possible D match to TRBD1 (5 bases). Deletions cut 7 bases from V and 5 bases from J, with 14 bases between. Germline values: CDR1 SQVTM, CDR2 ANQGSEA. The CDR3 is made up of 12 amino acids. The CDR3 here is CSGLTGGTEAFF. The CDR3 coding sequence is TGCAGCGGGTTAACAGGTGGGACTGAAGCTTTCTTT.

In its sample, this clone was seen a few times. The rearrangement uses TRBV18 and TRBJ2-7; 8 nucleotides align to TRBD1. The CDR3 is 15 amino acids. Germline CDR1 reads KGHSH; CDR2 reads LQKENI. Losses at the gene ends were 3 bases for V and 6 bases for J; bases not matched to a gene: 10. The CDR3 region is CASSPMRTGKGEQYF. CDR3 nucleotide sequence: TGTGCCAGCTCACCCATGAGGACAGGGAAGGGCGAGCAGTACTTC.

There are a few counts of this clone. CDR3 loop: CASSLRRGGSNEQFF. The CDR3 nucleotides are TGTGCCAGCAGCTTACGGCGGGGAGGATCGAATGAGCAGTTCTTC. The rearrangement joins TRBV7-3 to TRBJ2-1; the D gene is possibly TRBD2 (6 bases). The CDR3 covers 15 residues. Germline-derived CDR1 and CDR2 are SGHTA and FQGTGA. V gave up 2 bases and J gave up 7 bases, with 15 bases separating them.